This T cell receptor (beta chain) comes out of a study of sequential checkpoint blockade in melanoma. At the level of the study: First-line arms were nivolumab then ipilimumab, or the reverse, randomized 1:1. Maintenance nivolumab came after either treatment sequence.

Treatment meaning: randomized to nivolumab then ipilimumab (arm A) or the reverse (arm B). No patient had prior DNA-damaging chemotherapy. Libraries were prepared by immunoSEQ multiplex PCR; TCRdb keeps only in-frame clonotypes and omits some of them. The repertoire consists of roughly 17,000 clones, with less than 75% occurring once and the leading ten covering roughly an eighth. Sequences were derived from CD8+ T cells sorted from blood (inferred from file names), sampled from a patient given nivolumab and ipilimumab in sequence. This receptor was taken from a human donor with melanoma.

This chain's CDR3 is CASSPTGQAGEQYF. The CDR3 coding sequence is TGCGCCAGCAGCCCGACGGGACAGGCAGGCGAGCAGTACTTC. The V gene is TRBV4-1, the J gene TRBJ2-7; 8 bases agree with TRBD1. Germline CDR1 MGHRA, CDR2 YSYEKL. The CDR3 totals 14 residues. Trimming took 4 bases from V and 6 from J; bases not matched to a gene: 8.